Each of the 21 T cell receptor beta chains below was sequenced from the same sample in a study of cytomegalovirus exposure and HLA in healthy donors. The PCR contained 60 Vbeta and 13 Jbeta primers. The assay was immunoSEQ multiplex PCR, and TCRdb's table has in-frame clones only and misses some. The sample records some 150,000 clones, 71% being singletons. The specimen was PBMCs. The source is a woman aged 25 to 39 in good health and CMV-seronegative.

The chain combines TRBV11-3 with TRBJ2-7; weak D call: TRBD1 (6 bases). V lost 2 bases to trimming and J lost 5 bases, with 7 bases between them. Per the germline V gene, CDR1 is SGHNT and CDR2 is YENEEA. The CDR3 runs to 12 residues. The CDR3 region is CASSLTGNEQYF. The CDR3, as DNA: TGTGCCAGCAGCTTAACAGGGAACGAGCAGTACTTC. The variable domain in full, with the rest retrieved from reference TRBV11-3 and TRBJ2-7, is EAGVVQSPRYKIIEKKQPVAFWCNPISGHNTLYWYLQNLGQGPELLIRYENEEAVDDSQLPKDRFSAERLKGVDSTLKIQPAELGDSAVYLCASSLTGNEQYFGPGTRLTVT.

The rearrangement links TRBV6-6 to TRBJ1-4, with TRBD1 matching over 8 bases. Trimming cost V 6 bases and J 3 bases; bases outside gene matches: 6. The CDR3 is 15 residues long. CDR1 is MNHNY and CDR2 is SVGAGI in the germline V gene (reference sequence). CDR3 sequence reads: CASSIQGGPNEKLFF. The CDR3 DNA reads TGTGCCAGCAGCATACAGGGGGGGCCTAATGAAAAACTGTTTTTT.

This chain uses TRBV5-5 with TRBJ1-2; TRBD1 matches 7 bases. The CDR3 extends over 14 amino acids. V lost 1 base, J lost 4 bases, and 4 bases stayed unmatched. Germline CDR1 and CDR2: SGHKS and YYEKEE (reference sequence). The chain's CDR3 is CASSLIQGIYGYTF. CDR3 nucleotides: TGTGCCAGCAGCTTGATACAGGGGATCTATGGCTACACCTTC.

The gene calls are TRBV6-6 and TRBJ1-1, with TRBD1 matching over 8 bases. V lost 6 bases, J lost 3 bases, and 3 bases stayed unmatched. The V gene's germline CDR1 is MNHNY and CDR2 SVGAGI (reference sequence). The CDR3 spans 13 residues. CDR3 coding DNA: TGTGCCAGCAGCCGGACAGGGTACACTGAAGCTTTCTTT. It translates to CASSRTGYTEAFF.

The V and J genes are TRBV6-1 and TRBJ2-5; tentative D call: TRBD1 (6 bases). Judging by the DNA end, TRBJ2-7 fits better; the J call may be wrong. The CDR3 runs to 15 residues. CDR1 and CDR2 (germline): MNHNS, SASEGT. The CDR3 here is CASRNRAGVKYEQYF. DNA of the CDR3: TGTGCCAGCAGAAACAGGGCCGGGGTGAAATACGAGCAGTACTTC.

The V gene is TRBV5-4, the J gene TRBJ1-2, with 7 bases that match TRBD1. This CDR3 is 15 amino acids long. V shed 2 bases, J shed 4 bases, and the junction held 8 bases outside the gene matches. Germline CDR1 reads SGHNT; CDR2 reads YYREEE (reference sequence). The CDR3 DNA follows: TGTGCCAGCAGCTTCGTCCGGGGGACAGCCTATGGCTACACCTTC. It is translated as CASSFVRGTAYGYTF.

This clone was found a few times. The chain recombines TRBV28 with TRBJ1-5, with D possibly being TRBD1 (5 bases). The CDR3 is made up of 15 amino acids. Trimming took off 7 bases at V and 1 base at J, with 14 bases between the two ends. From germline, CDR1 is MDHEN and CDR2 SYDVKM. The CDR3 nucleotides read TGTGCCAGCACGGGAGGTGGGGCGAGCAATCAGCCCCAGCATTTT. Translated, it gives CASTGGGASNQPQHF.

The genes are TRBV19 and TRBJ1-5; 7 nucleotides line up with TRBD1. The CDR3 is 14 amino acids. Trimming removed 1 base from V and 9 bases from J; junction bases left unmatched: 6. Germline V gene sequence: CDR1 LNHDA, CDR2 SQIVND (reference sequence). CDR3 protein: CASSIGQGSGPQHF. In DNA, the CDR3 is TGTGCCAGTAGTATAGGACAGGGATCGGGGCCCCAGCATTTT.

The chain employs TRBV2 and TRBJ1-2; 7 nucleotides agree with TRBD1. The length of the CDR3 is 13 residues. Germline V gene lookup returns CDR1 SNHLY and CDR2 FYNNEI. Unmatched junction bases numbered 11, after V lost 8 bases and J lost 8 bases. This CDR3 reads CASFWGQGGGYTF. CDR3 DNA sequence: TGTGCCAGCTTTTGGGGGCAGGGGGGAGGCTACACCTTC.

The rearrangement links TRBV7-9 to TRBJ1-1; TRBD1 is a possible D gene (5 bases). Trimming cost V 5 bases and J 1 base, with 14 bases left between them. This CDR3 region has 15 residues. From germline, CDR1 is SEHNR and CDR2 FQNEAQ (reference sequence). CDR3 amino acids: CASSPVGGTNTEAFF. DNA for the CDR3: TGTGCCAGCAGCCCTGTTGGGGGGACGAACACTGAAGCTTTCTTT.

The chain recombines TRBV5-5 with TRBJ1-5; tentatively, D is TRBD1 (6 bases). The CDR3 runs 15 residues. Germline CDR1 is SGHKS and CDR2 is YYEKEE (reference sequence). V was trimmed by 5 bases and J by 3 bases, leaving 15 bases between them. The CDR3 DNA follows: TGTGCCAGCAGTCACGGACAGACATACAATCAGCCCCAGCATTTT. It yields the protein CASSHGQTYNQPQHF. Drawing the rest from reference TRBV5-5 and TRBJ1-5, the complete variable domain is DAGVTQSPTHLIKTRGQQVTLRCSPISGHKSVSWYQQVLGQGPQFIFQYYEKEERGRGNFPDRFSARQFPNYSSELNVNALLLGDSALYLCASSHGQTYNQPQHFGDGTRLSIL.

This clone has only a few counts. The CDR3 spells CASSTPGGSLNTEAFF. The CDR3 coding sequence is TGTGCCAGCAGTACACCAGGGGGGTCCCTGAACACTGAAGCTTTCTTT. V and J are TRBV4-2 and TRBJ1-1; 7 bases align to TRBD1. J lost 0 bases, V lost 6 bases, and 10 bases had no gene match. The CDR3 covers 16 residues. Germline assignment: CDR1 LGHNA and CDR2 YNFKEQ.

The rearrangement links TRBV10-1 to TRBJ1-5, with 9 bases that match TRBD1. The V gene's germline CDR1 is WNHNN and CDR2 SYGVQD (reference sequence). The CDR3 length is 15 residues. V shed 5 bases, J shed 1 base, and the junction held 3 bases outside the gene matches. DNA of the CDR3: TGCGCCAGCAGTTCCGGGACAGGGAGCAATCAGCCCCAGCATTTT. Its translation is CASSSGTGSNQPQHF.

The gene calls are TRBV7-3 and TRBJ1-1, with D hard to call. Trimming left V 5 bases short and J 2 bases short, with 12 bases between. The CDR3 has 14 residues. Looked up from germline, CDR1 is SGHTA and CDR2 is FQGTGA. Here the CDR3 DNA reads TGTGCCAGCAGCCTCCAATTTACAAACACTGAAGCTTTCTTT. It encodes CASSLQFTNTEAFF. Looking up the rest from reference TRBV7-3 and TRBJ1-1 gives the full variable domain: GAGVSQTPSNKVTEKGKYVELRCDPISGHTALYWYRQSLGQGPEFLIYFQGTGAADDSGLPNDRFFAVRPEGSVSTLKIQRTERGDSAVYLCASSLQFTNTEAFFGQGTRLTVV.

There are a few counts of this clone. The CDR3 DNA follows: TGCAGCGTTCGCCCTAGCGGGGGCAGCTCCTACAATGAGCAGTTCTTC. It is translated as CSVRPSGGSSYNEQFF. The chain uses TRBV29-1 and TRBJ2-1, with 10 bases aligning to TRBD2. J was trimmed by 0 bases and V by 5 bases; bases with no gene match: 7. Looked up from germline, CDR1 is SQVTM and CDR2 is ANQGSEA. This CDR3 has 16 residues.

The rearrangement uses TRBV6-6 and TRBJ2-7, with D unclear. The CDR3 has 14 amino acids. The germline V gene encodes CDR1 MNHNY and CDR2 SVGAGI (reference sequence). V shed 4 bases and J shed 0 bases, with 10 bases lying between them. The CDR3 region is CASSSPGFSYEQYF. The DNA of the CDR3 is TGTGCCAGCAGTTCTCCAGGCTTCTCCTACGAGCAGTACTTC.

The J gene is TRBJ1-2, the V gene TRBV4-3, with D perhaps matching TRBD1 (6 bases). Germline V lookup: CDR1 LGHNA, CDR2 YSLEER. V gave up 3 bases and J gave up 7 bases, with 21 bases separating them. The CDR3 runs to 16 residues. The CDR3 bases are TGCGCCAGCAGCCACGCCGGGGCCCCAGGGGACGGTGGCTACACCTTC. Translated, it gives CASSHAGAPGDGGYTF.

This clone was seen once. This chain joins TRBV6-1 and TRBJ2-3; D is ambiguous. Germline V gene lookup returns CDR1 MNHNS and CDR2 SASEGT. The CDR3 spans 11 residues. V was pared by 5 bases and J by 11 bases, with 11 bases between. CDR3 DNA: TGTGCCAGCAGTTATTTTGAGGAGCAGTATTTT. It specifies CASSYFEEQYF.

This clone turned up a few times. The CDR3: CAWTERGFTDTQYF. The CDR3 DNA follows: TGTGCCTGGACCGAAAGGGGATTCACAGATACGCAGTATTTT. This chain connects TRBV30 to TRBJ2-3; possible D gene TRBD1, 5 bases. This CDR3 has 14 residues. The germline V and J ends were trimmed by 4 bases and 2 bases, with 13 bases remaining between them. CDR1 GTSNPN and CDR2 SVGIG come from the germline V gene (reference sequence).

The CDR3, as DNA: TGTGCCAGCAGCCGACAACAGGGGGCTGAAGCTTTCTTT. It is translated as CASSRQQGAEAFF. The rearrangement joins TRBV11-2 to TRBJ1-1; 8 nucleotides match TRBD1. The CDR3 is 13 residues long. V shed 5 bases and J 6 bases; nucleotides not matched to a gene: 5. Germline V gene sequence: CDR1 SGHAT, CDR2 FQNNGV.

V is TRBV19 and J is TRBJ1-6; tentative D call: TRBD1 (5 bases). CDR3 length: 18 residues. Germline loops: CDR1 LNHDA, CDR2 SQIVND (reference sequence). Trimming took 3 bases from V and 2 from J, leaving 17 bases between them. The CDR3 nucleotides are TGTGCCAGTAGTATTAGCAGGGCCGTTCGGACCTATAATTCACCCCTCCACTTT. It is translated as CASSISRAVRTYNSPLHF.